This TCR beta chain appears in the sequencing data of a study of control samples from healthy donors and cancer patients. Repertoires were generated with immunoSEQ multiplex PCR, while TCRdb's copy carries only in-frame clones and drops some. Found here are about 89,000 clones, more than 70% of them singletons; the top ten hold roughly 2.1%. With 6 bases clipped from V and 2 bases from J, the junction kept 13 bases outside the gene matches. This CDR3 is built from 19 residues. In germline, CDR1 is LGHNT, CDR2 FRNRAP. The rearrangement joins TRBV12-5 to TRBJ2-6, with 10 bases lining up with TRBD1. The sequenced material came from blood. This TCR derives from a woman aged 35 to 49 in good health. The CDR3 protein is CASGPFPGTGVPGANVLTF. CDR3 coding DNA: TGTGCTAGTGGCCCATTTCCCGGGACAGGGGTTCCTGGGGCCAACGTCCTGACTTTC.